This TCR beta chain was retrieved from a study of radiotherapy plus CTLA-4 blockade in lung cancer. Broader study findings: Blood saw expansion of tumor-derived TCR clones after radiotherapy plus ipilimumab.

The repertoire was sequenced with immunoSEQ multiplex PCR; TCRdb's copy has only in-frame clones and lacks some. The sample includes 45,000 to 75,000 clones, about 80% of them seen just once. The V end lost 2 bases, the J end lost 2 bases, and 10 bases lay between the germline ends. The CDR3 is made up of 14 amino acids. The germline CDR1 and CDR2 sequences are SGHRS and YFSETQ. A note on this clone: Its cognate antigen is unknown.

The source was peripheral blood, collected from a patient treated with radiotherapy plus ipilimumab. This clonotype originated in a human donor with non-small cell lung cancer who had a partial response to radiotherapy plus ipilimumab. V usage is TRBV5-1 and J usage is TRBJ2-5, with D maybe TRBD2 (6 bases). CDR3 in amino acids: CASSFGREQETQYF. CDR3 nucleotide sequence: TGCGCCAGCAGCTTTGGGCGGGAACAAGAGACCCAGTACTTC.